These 27 T cell receptor beta chains were sequenced from one sample in a study of T cells after yellow fever vaccination (dated by TCRdb to the late 2010s). The treatment or condition tag for this specimen amounts to: live attenuated yellow fever vaccine strain. The library was built by means of 5' RACE. The sequencing machine was an Illumina NovaSeq 6000. The public reads were run again by TCRdb, first through fastp at Q25 and then through MiXCR, and only productive beta chains were kept. For every CDR3 protein sequence, its rows merge into one entry that carries the most common genes and DNA. The sample profile shows just over 250,000 distinct CDR3 sequences; 5.2% of them were found once. Clones ranked in the top ten supply around 3.5% of the sample. This sample comprised CD4+ T cells sorted from PBMCs, obtained on the day of the yellow fever booster vaccination. The receptors shown here come from a man aged 18 to 30 who received the YFV17D yellow fever vaccine.

This clonotype was detected only a few times. The V gene is TRBV3-1, the J gene TRBJ2-2, with a weak D call TRBD2 (6 bases). Trimming stripped 4 bases from V and 4 bases from J, with 19 bases between. Germline V gene sequence: CDR1 LGHDT, CDR2 YNNKEL (reference sequence). This CDR3 comprises 17 residues. The CDR3, as DNA: TGTGCCAGCAGCCGAGGCGCGGAGGCGGGGACCACCGGGGAGCTGTTTTTT. The encoded protein is CASSRGAEAGTTGELFF.

The gene calls are TRBV7-2 and TRBJ1-2, with 7 bases aligning to TRBD1. The CDR3 is made up of 17 amino acids. Unmatched junction bases numbered 12, after V lost 4 bases and J lost 1 base. CDR1 SGHTA and CDR2 FQGNSA come from the germline V gene. DNA for the CDR3: TGTGCCAGCAGCTCCACGCCGGTCCGACAGGGTAACTATGGCTACACCTTC. Its protein product is CASSSTPVRQGNYGYTF.

This clonotype was counted at least ten times. The CDR3 nucleotides read TGTGCCAGCGTCGTTTTGGGCCCAGATACGCAGTATTTT. This encodes CASVVLGPDTQYF. The gene calls are TRBV7-2 and TRBJ2-3; D remains ambiguous. There are 13 residues in the CDR3. Germline V gives CDR1 SGHTA, CDR2 FQGNSA. V lost 8 bases and J 4 bases, leaving 13 bases between the germline ends.

This clonotype has a handful of counts. CDR3 DNA: TGTGCCAGCTCACCGCCAGGGTCCAATGAGCAGTTCTTC. Translating gives CASSPPGSNEQFF. The chain carries TRBV18 and TRBJ2-1; tentatively, D is TRBD1 (5 bases). The germline V and J ends were trimmed by 3 bases and 6 bases, with 9 bases remaining between them. Germline V gene data show CDR1 as KGHSH and CDR2 as LQKENI. The CDR3 sequence is 13 residues long.

This clonotype was picked up a small number of times. V usage is TRBV7-2 and J usage is TRBJ2-1; possible D gene TRBD2, 5 bases. There are 13 residues in the CDR3. CDR1 SGHTA and CDR2 FQGNSA come from the germline V gene. V was shortened by 5 bases and J by 6 bases, with 11 bases between the two germline ends. The CDR3: CASSLRRGNEQFF. The CDR3 DNA reads TGTGCCAGCAGCCTCAGACGGGGCAATGAGCAGTTCTTC.

This clonotype has only a few counts. The V call is TRBV6-2 or TRBV6-3, the J call TRBJ2-4; D call uncertain. Germline V gene data show CDR1 as MNHEY and CDR2 as SVGEGT. The CDR3 length is 11 residues. Trimming took off 8 bases at V and 9 bases at J, with 11 bases between the two ends. Here the CDR3 reads CASGFRGIQYF. DNA for the CDR3: TGTGCCAGCGGATTTAGAGGCATTCAGTACTTC.

This clonotype was observed at least ten times. V gene TRBV6-1 combines with J gene TRBJ2-5; possible D gene TRBD1, 6 bases. V lost 7 bases, J lost 4 bases, and 19 bases lay in between. Germline loops: CDR1 MNHNS, CDR2 SASEGT. The CDR3 is 15 residues long. The CDR3 is CASTFIRGLGETQYF. The CDR3 nucleotides are TGTGCCAGCACCTTTATCAGGGGTTTGGGAGAGACCCAGTACTTC.

This clonotype has just a few counts. The gene calls are TRBV25-1 and TRBJ2-7; D gene uncertain. The V end was cut by 3 bases, the J end by 3 bases, with 12 bases between. This CDR3 has 14 residues. Germline values: CDR1 MGHDK, CDR2 SYGVNS. The CDR3 coding sequence is TGTGCCAGCAGTGACGCAGGATCCTACTACGAGCAGTACTTC. It codes for CASSDAGSYYEQYF.

This clonotype was observed many times. This chain connects TRBV12-3 or TRBV12-4 to TRBJ1-1; possible D gene TRBD1, 5 bases. The CDR3 loop spans 14 amino acids. The V gene lost 3 bases and the J gene lost 2 bases, with 10 bases spanning the gap. This CDR3 reads CASSLSQANTEAFF. CDR3 bases: TGTGCCAGCAGTTTGTCACAGGCAAACACTGAAGCTTTCTTT.

This clonotype was found many times. The CDR3 protein is CASAGGLKDTQYF. The CDR3 DNA is TGTGCCAGCGCGGGGGGGCTTAAAGATACGCAGTATTTT. The genes are TRBV11-2 and TRBJ2-3; 9 bases agree with TRBD2. CDR3 length equals 13 residues. With 8 bases clipped from V and 5 bases from J, the junction kept 5 bases outside the gene matches. Germline V gene sequence: CDR1 SGHAT, CDR2 FQNNGV.

The chain is built from TRBV6-2 or TRBV6-3 and TRBJ2-2; TRBD2 matches 8 bases. The CDR3 totals 15 residues. V shed 4 bases and J 4 bases; nucleotides not matched to a gene: 5. The germline V gene encodes CDR1 MNHEY and CDR2 SVGEGT. The CDR3 DNA is TGTGCCAGCAGTTGGAGCGGGGGTCCCACCGGGGAGCTGTTTTTT. Residues: CASSWSGGPTGELFF.

This clonotype was found many times. The chain joins TRBV3-1 to TRBJ1-2; tentatively, D is TRBD1 (6 bases). CDR3 length equals 15 residues. Germline CDR1 is LGHDT and CDR2 is YNNKEL (reference sequence). The V gene lost 2 bases and the J gene lost 8 bases, with 18 bases spanning the gap. Written as DNA, the CDR3 is TGTGCCAGCAGCCAAACAGGGACCAGTCCGGGAGGCTACACCTTC. Translating it yields CASSQTGTSPGGYTF.

This clonotype was counted between two and nine times. The rearrangement uses TRBV6-5 and TRBJ2-7, with a possible D match to TRBD1 (6 bases). CDR3 length: 13 residues. The V and J ends lost 6 bases and 2 bases respectively, with 11 bases between them. The germline gives CDR1 MNHEY, CDR2 SVGAGI. The CDR3 sequence is CASRQGRTYEQYF. The CDR3 DNA sequence: TGTGCCAGCAGACAGGGTCGGACCTACGAGCAGTACTTC.

This clonotype came up a few times. The chain carries TRBV30 and TRBJ2-5; 9 nucleotides match TRBD2. This CDR3 has 16 amino acids. Per the germline V gene, CDR1 is GTSNPN and CDR2 is SVGIG (reference sequence). The trim removed 0 bases at V and 4 bases at J, leaving 9 bases unmatched. CDR3 in DNA: TGTGCCTGGAGTGTAGGTACAGCGGGGGGTTCAGAGACCCAGTACTTC. Amino acids: CAWSVGTAGGSETQYF.

This clonotype turned up a few times. CDR3 in amino acids: CASSQGANSGGQQFF. CDR3 DNA sequence: TGCGCCAGCAGCCAAGGGGCGAATAGCGGGGGTCAGCAGTTCTTC. V gene TRBV4-1 combines with J gene TRBJ2-1, with TRBD2 matching over 9 bases. After removal of 1 base from V and 11 bases from J, the junction contained 9 bases not matched to a gene. The CDR3 runs to 15 residues. CDR1 MGHRA and CDR2 YSYEKL come from the germline V gene.

The chain employs TRBV7-3 and TRBJ1-2, with 10 positions matching TRBD1. This CDR3 region has 14 residues. Germline CDR1 and CDR2: SGHTA and FQGTGA. Germline trimming cut 5 bases from V and 6 bases from J; bases unmatched to any gene: 6. The chain's CDR3 is CASSPGQGGDGYTF. The CDR3, as DNA: TGTGCCAGCAGCCCCGGACAGGGGGGCGATGGCTACACCTTC.

This clonotype occurred many times. V usage is TRBV20-1 and J usage is TRBJ1-4; tentatively, D is TRBD1 (6 bases). The CDR3 runs to 13 residues. Trimming removed 4 bases from V and 5 bases from J, with 11 bases in between. Germline V gene data show CDR1 as DFQATT and CDR2 as SNEGSKA (reference sequence). CDR3 region: CSAKGGPNEKLFF. DNA of the CDR3: TGCAGTGCTAAGGGGGGTCCCAATGAAAAACTGTTTTTT.

This clonotype has more than one count but fewer than ten. V gene TRBV9 combines with J gene TRBJ1-2; 10 positions agree with TRBD1. J lost 1 base, V lost 4 bases, and 13 bases had no gene match. The CDR3 covers 18 residues. Germline-derived CDR1 and CDR2 are SGDLS and YYNGEE. The chain's CDR3 is CASSPRRQGASGNYGYTF. The DNA for the CDR3 is TGTGCCAGCAGCCCCCGCAGACAGGGGGCGTCTGGTAACTATGGCTACACCTTC.

This clonotype was seen more than once but under ten times. The gene calls are TRBV4-3 and TRBJ2-1; 12 bases line up with TRBD2. CDR3 length: 17 residues. The germline V gene encodes CDR1 LGHNA and CDR2 YSLEER. With V trimmed by 0 bases and J by 4 bases, 4 bases remained unmatched. The CDR3 DNA is TGCGCCAGCAGCCAAGAGGGACTAGCGGGTAGATACAATGAGCAGTTCTTC. This encodes CASSQEGLAGRYNEQFF.

This clonotype was observed many times. The CDR3 nucleotides are TGCAGTGCTAAGTCATGGGATAGCACAGATACGCAGTATTTT. This gives the protein CSAKSWDSTDTQYF. The gene calls are TRBV20-1 and TRBJ2-3; D unclear. The CDR3 loop spans 14 amino acids. Germline lookup yields CDR1 DFQATT and CDR2 SNEGSKA (reference sequence). Trimming left V 4 bases short and J 0 bases short, with 11 bases between.

In its sample, this clonotype was seen a few times. This chain links TRBV29-1 with TRBJ1-5; 7 bases map to TRBD1. The CDR3 sequence is 13 residues long. In germline, CDR1 is SQVTM, CDR2 ANQGSEA. V lost 4 bases and J lost 8; bases outside the gene matches: 8. CDR3 amino acids: CSVGQGEGKPQHF. As DNA, the CDR3 is TGCAGCGTTGGGCAGGGGGAAGGAAAGCCCCAGCATTTT.

The V and J genes are TRBV5-6 and TRBJ2-2; 7 bases align to TRBD1. The J segment lost 16 bases and the V segment lost 1 base, leaving 7 bases of the junction unmatched. The CDR3 sequence is 12 residues long. The V gene's germline CDR1 is SGHDT and CDR2 YYEEEE. CDR3 nucleotides: TGTGCCAGCAGCTTGAGACAGGGCGGGCAGTTTTTT. Its protein product is CASSLRQGGQFF.

This clonotype occurred many times. V gene TRBV6-5 combines with J gene TRBJ1-5; 8 bases are shared with TRBD1. V shed 5 bases and J 8 bases; nucleotides not matched to a gene: 8. Per the germline V gene, CDR1 is MNHEY and CDR2 is SVGAGI. CDR3 length: 14 residues. In DNA, the CDR3 is TGTGCCAGCAGTCTGGGACAGGCCTGGGAGCCCCAGCATTTT. Translating it yields CASSLGQAWEPQHF.

The sample holds many counts of this clonotype. The V gene is TRBV28, the J gene TRBJ2-1; D unclear. In germline, CDR1 is MDHEN, CDR2 SYDVKM. The CDR3 sequence is 12 residues long. Trimming took 8 bases from V and 0 from J, leaving 5 bases between them. The CDR3 DNA sequence: TGTGCCAGCTACCTCTCCTACAATGAGCAGTTCTTC. Translating it yields CASYLSYNEQFF.

The V gene is TRBV2, the J gene TRBJ2-1, with D perhaps TRBD2 (7 bases). CDR1 SNHLY and CDR2 FYNNEI come from the germline V gene. The CDR3 loop spans 15 amino acids. V was clipped by 7 bases and J by 6 bases, with 19 bases between them. CDR3 amino acids: CASISEGGGGNEQFF. CDR3 bases: TGTGCCAGCATTTCGGAGGGGGGGGGCGGCAATGAGCAGTTCTTC.

The rearrangement links TRBV14 to TRBJ1-1; D remains unclear. Trimming took off 0 bases at V and 5 bases at J, with 13 bases between the two ends. The CDR3 is made up of 15 amino acids. Germline-derived CDR1 and CDR2 are SGHDN and FVKESK. In DNA form, the CDR3 reads TGTGCCAGCAGCCAAGAGATGGTAGGGAGGACTGAAGCTTTCTTT. It translates to CASSQEMVGRTEAFF.

This clonotype was detected a few times. This rearrangement joins TRBV9 to TRBJ2-5, with a weak D call TRBD2 (6 bases). CDR3 size: 17 residues. Germline assignment: CDR1 SGDLS and CDR2 YYNGEE. V lost 3 bases, J lost 2 bases, and 20 bases lay in between. In DNA, the CDR3 is TGTGCCAGCAGCGATCCAAGGGGCGGAGGAGGGCAAGAGACCCAGTACTTC. Translation gives CASSDPRGGGGQETQYF.